The rows below give T cell receptor beta chains drawn from one sample of a study of OX40 agonist ivuxolimab in advanced cancers. This table comes from immunoSEQ multiplex PCR, and its TCRdb copy is limited to in-frame clones, with some not included. Here the sample spans roughly 120,000 clones, around 92% being singletons. Here the sequenced sample was CD4+ or CD8+ T cells sorted from blood, taken in a trial of the OX40 agonist ivuxolimab. These receptors all come from an adult with an advanced solid tumor such as melanoma, head and neck, liver or kidney cancer. Both conserved end residues are part of each CDR3. The D gene is left open where the match is weak. Clone size is not always given. Where it is, it says once, few, many or a class for expanded clones.

TRBV13	-	TRBJ2-2	TRBD1	TGTGCCAGCAGCTTATCCGACAGGGTCGCCACCGGGGAGCTGTTTTTT	CASSLSDRVATGELFF
TRBV5-6	-	TRBJ2-1	TRBD1	TGTGCCAGCAGCTTGACAGGGGGCTCAGACAATGAGCAGTTCTTC	CASSLTGGSDNEQFF
TRBV6-6	-	TRBJ2-3	TRBD1	TGTGCCAGCAGCTGGACAGGTGCGGCCACAGATACGCAGTATTTT	CASSWTGAATDTQYF
TRBV10-1	-	TRBJ2-3	-	TGCGCCAGCAGTGAGATTTCTAACACAGATACGCAGTATTTT	CASSEISNTDTQYF
TRBV5-1	-	TRBJ2-3	-	TGCGCCAGCAGCTTGTCGGGTTCCACAGATACGCAGTATTTT	CASSLSGSTDTQYF
TRBV7-9	-	TRBJ2-7	-	TGTGCCAGCAGCTTAGGGGGGCGTATCTACGAGCAGTACTTC	CASSLGGRIYEQYF
TRBV19	-	TRBJ2-7	TRBD2	TGTGCCAGTACCCCAGGGGCTAGCGGGACTGCCGAGCAGTACTTC	CASTPGASGTAEQYF
TRBV19	-	TRBJ1-5	TRBD1	TGTGCCAGTAGTATAGACAGGGGGAATCAGCCCCAGCATTTT	CASSIDRGNQPQHF
TRBV5-6	-	TRBJ1-4	-	TGTGCCAGCAGCTTGAGGGGTGTAGGGTTCGGTGAAAAACTGTTTTTT	CASSLRGVGFGEKLFF
TRBV27	once	TRBJ2-3	-	TGTGCCAGCAGTTTAGGGGACACGGTTGCGCAGTATTTT	CASSLGDTVAQYF
TRBV7-3	-	TRBJ2-1	TRBD2	TGTGCCAGCAGCGCCAGACTAGCGGGAGGATACAATGAGCAGTTCTTC	CASSARLAGGYNEQFF
TRBV6-5	-	TRBJ2-1	-	TGTGCCAGCAGTTACCCGGCAAACAATGAGCAGTTCTTC	CASSYPANNEQFF
TRBV28	-	TRBJ2-2	-	TGTGCCAGCAGTCCCCGAAGGACCGGGGAGCTGTTTTTT	CASSPRRTGELFF
TRBV30	once	TRBJ1-4	-	TGTGCCTGGAGCAACCAGGCCCCGACGTCTAATGAAAAACTGTTTTTT	CAWSNQAPTSNEKLFF
TRBV5-1	few	TRBJ1-2	-	TGCGCCAGCAGCGGGGGTTCCGCGCAGGCAAGCACTAACTATGGCTACACCTTC	CASSGGSAQASTNYGYTF
TRBV9	-	TRBJ1-2	-	TGTGCCAGCAGCCCCTCTAGCCTAGCTAACTATGGCTACACCTTC	CASSPSSLANYGYTF
TRBV7-2	-	TRBJ1-1	-	TGTGCCAGCAGCTCTTATGGACTATCCGGCGAAGCTTTCTTT	CASSSYGLSGEAFF
TRBV19	-	TRBJ1-2	-	TGTGCCAGTAGTAAAGGGAAATACCAGAAAGTAAACTATGGCTACACCTTC	CASSKGKYQKVNYGYTF
TRBV27	once	TRBJ1-6	-	TGTGCCAGCAGGGTTCTGACAGACTATAATTCACCCCTCCACTTT	CASRVLTDYNSPLHF
TRBV7-3	-	TRBJ2-1	TRBD1	TGTGCCAGCAGCTTAGGGACAGGGCTAAACAATGAGCAGTTCTTC	CASSLGTGLNNEQFF
TRBV25-1	-	TRBJ2-7	TRBD2	TGTGCCAGCAGTGTTTACTTTGCGGGAGGTACTCAGGTCTACGAGCAGTACTTC	CASSVYFAGGTQVYEQYF
TRBV19	-	TRBJ2-7	-	TGTGCCAGTAGTATAGCTACCCTAACAGGGATCTCCTACGAGCAGTACTTC	CASSIATLTGISYEQYF
TRBV5-6	-	TRBJ2-7	-	TGTGCCAGCAGTCAGACAGGTCGTTCGTCCTACGAGCAGTACTTC	CASSQTGRSSYEQYF
TRBV27	-	TRBJ1-1	-	TGTGCCAGCAGCCTGACTGGGTTCACTGAAGCTTTCTTT	CASSLTGFTEAFF
TRBV6-5	once	TRBJ2-5	TRBD2	TGTGCCAGCAGTCTGGGACTAGCCGGGGAGCAGTACTTC	CASSLGLAGEQYF
TRBV7-6	-	TRBJ1-3	-	TGTGCCAGCAGCGCAACCCCCGGACAGAGAACCCACCGGGACACCATATATTTT	CASSATPGQRTHRDTIYF
TRBV19	-	TRBJ2-3	-	TGTGCCAGTAGTCAGGAAGATACGCAGTATTTT	CASSQEDTQYF
TRBV7-2	-	TRBJ2-5	TRBD2	TGTGCCAGCAGCTTAGTACCTAGCGGAGTGGAGACCCAGTACTTC	CASSLVPSGVETQYF
TRBV6-5	-	TRBJ1-5	-	TGTGCCAGCAGTAGAGGGGGGGGCAATCAGCCCCAGCATTTT	CASSRGGGNQPQHF
TRBV27	-	TRBJ1-5	TRBD1	TGTGCCAGCAGTTCCCGGGACAGGGGGGTTCAGCCCCAGCATTTT	CASSSRDRGVQPQHF
TRBV9	once	TRBJ2-2	-	TGTGCCAGCACGAGTCCATTGAACACCGGGGAGCTGTTTTTT	CASTSPLNTGELFF
TRBV9	-	TRBJ2-1	-	TGTGCCAGCAGCCTCCGGGTCCTTAAGGGGTACAATGAGCAGTTCTTC	CASSLRVLKGYNEQFF
TRBV9	-	TRBJ2-1	TRBD2	TGTGCCAGCAGCGTAGCTAGCGGTCTGGGGGGGAATGAGCAGTTCTTC	CASSVASGLGGNEQFF
TRBV7-2	-	TRBJ2-7	TRBD2	TGTGCCAGCAGCTTCGCGGGAGGGCCGGCGGCCGAGCAGTACTTC	CASSFAGGPAAEQYF
TRBV5-6	-	TRBJ1-5	TRBD1	TGTGCCAGCAGCCGGGACAGGGGCTATGATCAGCCCCAGCATTTT	CASSRDRGYDQPQHF
TRBV19	-	TRBJ2-5	-	TGTGCCAGTAGTGCTCGACAAGCCGAGACCCAGTACTTC	CASSARQAETQYF
TRBV7-9	-	TRBJ2-7	-	TGTGCCAGCAGCTTAGGGCAAGCGGGCCCCCACGAGCAGTACTTC	CASSLGQAGPHEQYF
TRBV30	-	TRBJ2-7	-	TGTGCCTGGAGTTCGCGGACCCACGCGGCCTACGAGCAGTACTTC	CAWSSRTHAAYEQYF
TRBV19	-	TRBJ1-1	-	TGTGCCAGTAGTATAGACTCAGGTCTGACTGAAGCTTTCTTT	CASSIDSGLTEAFF
TRBV6-5	-	TRBJ2-7	TRBD2	TGTGCCAGCAGACTCGGGGGACTAGCCTACGAGCAGTACTTC	CASRLGGLAYEQYF
TRBV4-1	-	TRBJ1-3	-	TGCGCCAGCAGCCAAGATGCCAGGGGTACTTTGAACACCATATATTTT	CASSQDARGTLNTIYF
TRBV5-1	-	TRBJ2-7	TRBD1	TGCGCCAGCAGCTTGTACGACAGACAGGGGGCCTACGAGCAGTACTTC	CASSLYDRQGAYEQYF
TRBV11-2	once	TRBJ2-4	-	TGTGCCAGCACCCCCCGAGCCAAAAACATTCAGTACTTC	CASTPRAKNIQYF
TRBV5-1	-	TRBJ1-5	-	TGCGCCAGCAGTGATGGAAGCGGCCCGGGAGCCCAGCATTTT	CASSDGSGPGAQHF
TRBV18	-	TRBJ1-2	TRBD1	TGTGCCAGCTCACCTCCCGGGACAGACTACTATGGCTACACCTTC	CASSPPGTDYYGYTF
TRBV28	-	TRBJ1-1	-	TGTGCCAGCCTTTTTCGACAGGAAGCTTTCTTT	CASLFRQEAFF
TRBV25-1	-	TRBJ1-4	-	TGTGCCAGCACCGGACCGGGACACAGATCTGAAAAACTGTTTTTT	CASTGPGHRSEKLFF
TRBV18	-	TRBJ2-1	TRBD1	TGTGCCAGCTCACCTGGACAGGGCTCCTACAATGAGCAGTTCTTC	CASSPGQGSYNEQFF
TRBV11-3	-	TRBJ2-3	TRBD2	TGTGCCAGCAGCAACGGACTAGCGGCCCTCTGGGATACGCAGTATTTT	CASSNGLAALWDTQYF
TRBV28	few	TRBJ1-5	-	TGTGCCAGCAGTCGCGGATCCAGTCAGCCCCAGCATTTT	CASSRGSSQPQHF
TRBV5-1	-	TRBJ2-7	TRBD2	TGCGCCAGCAGCTTGGGACTAGCTGACGAGCAGTACTTC	CASSLGLADEQYF
TRBV5-1	-	TRBJ2-7	TRBD1	TGCGCCAGCAGCCTGACAGGGGGTTTTGACGAGCAGTACTTC	CASSLTGGFDEQYF
TRBV7-9	-	TRBJ2-1	TRBD2	TGTGCCAGCAGCTTTGTGGGACTAGCGGGAGATGAGCAGTTCTTC	CASSFVGLAGDEQFF
TRBV11-1	-	TRBJ1-1	-	TGTGCCAGCAGCTTTCAGACCTACACTGAAGCTTTCTTT	CASSFQTYTEAFF
TRBV19	-	TRBJ2-3	-	TGTGCCAGTAGTATAACCTCGGGACTAGATACGCAGTATTTT	CASSITSGLDTQYF